Presented here are 27 T cell receptor beta chains from one specimen sequenced in a study of monozygotic twins with cystic fibrosis. Clones were read by immunoSEQ multiplex PCR, and TCRdb kept only the in-frame ones, dropping some. The sample has around 34,000 clones; 92% are singletons. Sequences were obtained from blood. The receptors derive from a girl aged 2-10 years with cystic fibrosis.

The chain uses TRBV30 and TRBJ2-3; tentative D call: TRBD1 (5 bases). Germline loops: CDR1 GTSNPN, CDR2 SVGIG (reference sequence). The V gene lost 5 bases and the J gene lost 1 base, with 7 bases spanning the gap. This CDR3 contains 12 residues. The CDR3 reads CAWGHRTDTQYF. Here the CDR3 DNA reads TGTGCCTGGGGACACCGCACAGATACGCAGTATTTT.

The rearrangement uses TRBV19 and TRBJ1-1, with 7 nucleotides matching TRBD1. This CDR3 has 16 amino acids. CDR1 is LNHDA and CDR2 is SQIVND in the germline V gene (reference sequence). V was clipped by 4 bases and J by 4 bases; unmatched bases: 12. The DNA of the CDR3 is TGTGCCAGTAGTACCAGGGACAGCTCAAGGAGCACTGAAGCTTTCTTT. Its protein product is CASSTRDSSRSTEAFF.

This clone showed up just a few times. This chain joins TRBV2 and TRBJ1-5; possibly TRBD1 for D (6 bases). The CDR3 totals 13 residues. Germline CDR1 and CDR2: SNHLY and FYNNEI. V was clipped by 6 bases and J by 4 bases, with 10 bases between them. The CDR3 nucleotides are TGTGCCAGCAGGGGGACACAAAATCAGCCCCAGCATTTT. Its protein product is CASRGTQNQPQHF. Together with reference TRBV2 and TRBJ1-5, the CDR3 gives the full variable domain: EPEVTQTPSHQVTQMGQEVILRCVPISNHLYFYWYRQILGQKVEFLVSFYNNEISEKSEIFDDQFSVERPDGSNFTLKIRSTKLEDSAMYFCASRGTQNQPQHFGDGTRLSIL.

A note on this clone: Other DNA sequences in this sample translate to the same CDR3. The V call is TRBV30, the J call TRBJ2-2, with D tentatively TRBD1 (6 bases). CDR1 GTSNPN and CDR2 SVGIG come from the germline V gene (reference sequence). The V end lost 3 bases, the J end lost 4 bases, and 18 bases lay between the germline ends. The CDR3 contains 16 residues. CDR3 nucleotides: TGTGCCTGGAGAGCTCCGGGACAATGGCCCACCGGGGAGCTGTTTTTT. It encodes CAWRAPGQWPTGELFF.

J is TRBJ1-2 and V is TRBV9; 9 bases map to TRBD1. The V gene's germline CDR1 is SGDLS and CDR2 YYNGEE. After removal of 3 bases from V and 4 bases from J, the junction contained 7 bases not matched to a gene. This CDR3 contains 15 residues. Here the CDR3 DNA reads TGTGCCAGCAGCGCACAACCGGGACAGGGCTATGGCTACACCTTC. Its translation is CASSAQPGQGYGYTF.

The genes are TRBV2 and TRBJ1-2; D is uncertain. This CDR3 spans 12 amino acids. Germline CDR1 reads SNHLY; CDR2 reads FYNNEI. V was pared by 0 bases and J by 12 bases, with 11 bases between. This CDR3 is CASSEAFRPHTF. Written as DNA, the CDR3 is TGTGCCAGCAGTGAAGCGTTCAGACCCCACACCTTC.

The V gene is TRBV2, the J gene TRBJ1-5, with D tentatively TRBD1 (5 bases). CDR1 is SNHLY, CDR2 FYNNEI, per germline. This CDR3 is 14 amino acids long. V dropped 3 bases and J dropped 6 bases, with 12 bases sitting between them. CDR3 region: CASSDPPQGQPQHF. The CDR3 DNA is TGTGCCAGCAGTGATCCCCCGCAGGGTCAGCCCCAGCATTTT.

The CDR3 DNA sequence: TGTGCCAGTAGTACCCACAGCACTAATGAGCAGTTCTTC. It codes for CASSTHSTNEQFF. The V gene is TRBV19, the J gene TRBJ2-1, with D unclear. V lost 4 bases, J lost 7 bases, and 11 bases lay in between. Germline V gene sequence: CDR1 LNHDA, CDR2 SQIVND (reference sequence). This CDR3 region has 13 residues.

The chain carries TRBV6-5 and TRBJ1-1, with D unresolved. The CDR3 contains 11 residues. With 6 bases removed from V and 7 bases from J, the gap between germline ends came to 9 bases. Germline V CDR1 and CDR2: MNHEY, SVGAGI. The DNA for the CDR3 is TGTGCCAGCAGCCGCTGGAGTGAAGCTTTCTTT. It translates to CASSRWSEAFF.

The gene calls are TRBV6-6 and TRBJ2-5; 7 bases match TRBD1. Germline assignment: CDR1 MNHNY and CDR2 SVGAGI (reference sequence). J lost 4 bases, V lost 6 bases, and 8 bases had no gene match. This CDR3 has 14 amino acids. This CDR3 is CASSSRQGGETQYF. The CDR3, as DNA: TGTGCCAGCAGCTCCCGACAGGGCGGAGAGACCCAGTACTTC.

The chain joins TRBV29-1 to TRBJ1-4, with 7 bases matching TRBD1. The CDR3 runs 12 residues. V dropped 5 bases and J dropped 8; count of bases not matched to a gene: 5. Germline V gene data show CDR1 as SQVTM and CDR2 as ANQGSEA. Here the CDR3 DNA reads TGCAGCGTTCAGGGGGTGGACGAAAAACTGTTTTTT. Translation gives CSVQGVDEKLFF.

The rearrangement links TRBV25-1 to TRBJ2-3; D uncertain. Germline V CDR1 and CDR2: MGHDK, SYGVNS. The CDR3 length is 16 residues. The V end was cut by 6 bases, the J end by 3 bases, with 19 bases between. The CDR3 spells CASSARKGLPTDTQYF. The DNA of the CDR3 is TGTGCCAGCAGCGCTCGTAAGGGCCTCCCTACAGATACGCAGTATTTT.

The V gene is TRBV29-1, the J gene TRBJ2-3; 7 bases are shared with TRBD2. Per the germline V gene, CDR1 is SQVTM and CDR2 is ANQGSEA. This CDR3 comprises 14 residues. With V trimmed by 4 bases and J by 0 bases, 4 bases remained unmatched. CDR3 protein: CSVVSGESTDTQYF. The CDR3 nucleotides are TGCAGCGTTGTGAGCGGGGAGAGCACAGATACGCAGTATTTT.

The chain carries TRBV20-1 and TRBJ2-7; D is undetermined. The CDR3 has 10 residues. Germline lookup yields CDR1 DFQATT and CDR2 SNEGSKA (reference sequence). V was trimmed by 0 bases and J by 4 bases, leaving 1 base between them. DNA of the CDR3: TGCAGTGCTAGAGAATACGAGCAGTACTTC. As protein: CSAREYEQYF.

This sequence joins TRBV12-5 and TRBJ1-3; D not certain. Germline CDR1 and CDR2: LGHNT and FRNRAP. V shed 0 bases and J shed 4 bases, with 13 bases lying between them. The CDR3 consists of 16 residues. CDR3 DNA: TGTGCTAGTGGTTTGGTAAGCGGAAAGGAAGGAAACACCATATATTTT. Amino acid sequence: CASGLVSGKEGNTIYF.

The chain has TRBV6-6 and TRBJ1-6, with TRBD1 as a possible D gene (6 bases). This CDR3 region has 14 residues. The V end was cut by 6 bases, the J end by 14 bases, with 20 bases between. Germline V gene data show CDR1 as MNHNY and CDR2 as SVGAGI (reference sequence). The CDR3 protein is CASSKGGSPVTLHF. CDR3 DNA sequence: TGTGCCAGCAGCAAGGGGGGGTCTCCGGTAACCCTCCACTTT.

V and J are TRBV6-6 and TRBJ1-5; D might be TRBD1 (5 bases). Germline CDR1 and CDR2: MNHNY and SVGAGI (reference sequence). This CDR3 spans 14 amino acids. The germline V and J ends were trimmed by 7 bases and 5 bases, with 15 bases remaining between them. The CDR3 sequence is CASKEDIRDQPQHF. CDR3 nucleotides: TGTGCCAGCAAAGAGGACATAAGGGATCAGCCCCAGCATTTT.

The chain combines TRBV6-4 with TRBJ2-2, with TRBD1 matching 8 bases. CDR1 is MRHNA and CDR2 is SNTAGT in the germline V gene. The CDR3 sequence is 14 residues long. Trimming at V came to 5 bases and at J to 6 bases, leaving 5 bases not matched to a gene. The CDR3 is CASSRTGWSGELFF. DNA for the CDR3: TGTGCCAGCAGTCGGACAGGGTGGTCCGGGGAGCTGTTTTTT.

The chain has TRBV30 and TRBJ1-1; D unresolved. This CDR3 contains 12 residues. CDR1 and CDR2 from the germline V gene are GTSNPN and SVGIG (reference sequence). Trimming removed 5 bases at V and 1 base at J, with 8 bases between. CDR3 in amino acids: CAWAQENTEAFF. The CDR3 DNA sequence: TGTGCCTGGGCTCAGGAGAACACTGAAGCTTTCTTT.

V and J are TRBV19 and TRBJ1-5, with TRBD1 as a possible D gene (6 bases). V was shortened by 7 bases and J by 5 bases, with 24 bases between the two germline ends. This CDR3 contains 17 residues. Germline-derived CDR1 and CDR2 are LNHDA and SQIVND (reference sequence). CDR3 amino acids: CASTLASYRDADQPQHF. CDR3 sequence (DNA): TGTGCCAGTACTCTCGCCTCCTACAGGGATGCGGATCAGCCCCAGCATTTT.

The CDR3: CASSTRANNQPQHF. The CDR3 nucleotides are TGTGCCAGCAGTACCCGAGCGAATAATCAGCCCCAGCATTTT. This chain connects TRBV2 to TRBJ1-5; D not certain. The CDR3 loop spans 14 amino acids. Looked up from germline, CDR1 is SNHLY and CDR2 is FYNNEI. Trimming took off 5 bases at V and 4 bases at J, with 12 bases between the two ends.

J is TRBJ2-2 and V is TRBV15; unclear D gene. Germline values: CDR1 LNHNV, CDR2 YYDKDF (reference sequence). V lost 0 bases to trimming and J lost 8 bases, with 13 bases between them. The CDR3 is made up of 15 amino acids. The CDR3 loop is CATSREVGKRGELFF. DNA for the CDR3: TGTGCCACCAGCAGAGAGGTGGGCAAGCGAGGGGAGCTGTTTTTT.

The chain couples TRBV30 to TRBJ1-4; tentatively, D is TRBD1 (6 bases). The CDR3 spans 14 residues. Trimming stripped 5 bases from V and 3 bases from J, with 13 bases between. CDR1 and CDR2 (germline): GTSNPN, SVGIG (reference sequence). CDR3 DNA sequence: TGTGCCTGGGGCTTTGGGGGCCCTAATGAAAAACTGTTTTTT. As protein: CAWGFGGPNEKLFF.

The genes are TRBV7-2 and TRBJ1-3; D remains unclear. V was clipped by 6 bases and J by 0 bases, with 15 bases between them. Germline V CDR1 and CDR2: SGHTA, FQGNSA. The CDR3 loop spans 16 amino acids. The CDR3 is CASSLQYRHSGNTIYF. CDR3 DNA: TGTGCCAGCAGTCTCCAATACAGACACTCTGGAAACACCATATATTTT.

The V and J genes are TRBV2 and TRBJ1-4, with D possibly TRBD1 on 6 matching bases. Looked up from germline, CDR1 is SNHLY and CDR2 is FYNNEI. The CDR3 consists of 14 residues. Trimming removed 10 bases at V and 7 bases at J, with 19 bases between. CDR3 in DNA: TGTGCCACCTCGGGCCGAGGGGGTCGTGAAAAACTGTTTTTT. This sequence encodes CATSGRGGREKLFF.

The rearrangement joins TRBV6-1 to TRBJ1-3; TRBD1 is a possible D gene (6 bases). The CDR3 extends over 16 amino acids. Trimming stripped 4 bases from V and 2 bases from J, with 15 bases between. In germline, CDR1 is MNHNS, CDR2 SASEGT. In nucleotides, the CDR3 is TGTGCCAGCAGTGGCCATGGGGCAGGGGCTGGAAACACCATATATTTT. Translation gives CASSGHGAGAGNTIYF.

The chain employs TRBV30 and TRBJ1-4; maybe TRBD1 (6 bases). V was clipped by 8 bases and J by 3 bases, with 19 bases between them. The CDR3 sequence is 15 residues long. Germline CDR1 GTSNPN, CDR2 SVGIG (reference sequence). The CDR3 here is CAPKPGGEANEKLFF. The CDR3 nucleotides are TGTGCCCCAAAGCCGGGGGGCGAAGCTAATGAAAAACTGTTTTTT.